The 13 T cell receptor beta chains below come from one sample, sequenced in a study of Ad26.COV2.S vaccination and SARS-CoV-2 variants. Assay used: immunoSEQ multiplex PCR; TCRdb lists only in-frame clones, some missing. The table lists around 320,000 clones, 70% to 90% of them singletons. Treatment: around 19 received Ad26.COV2.S at low or high dose, single or two shots; about 5 received placebo; per-sample allocation not given. Sampling occurred on day 63 after the first vaccine or placebo injection. Specimen: peripheral blood, collected in a trial of Ad26.COV2.S vaccine versus placebo. These receptors were collected from a person between 18 and 59 years old who received the Ad26.COV2.S COVID-19 vaccine or a placebo.

As regards this clone: This same CDR3 is encoded by further DNA sequences in the sample. The chain employs TRBV7-9 and TRBJ1-1; D is perhaps TRBD1 (6 bases). V gave up 3 bases and J gave up 1 base, with 6 bases separating them. The CDR3 totals 13 residues. Germline lookup yields CDR1 SEHNR and CDR2 FQNEAQ (reference sequence). In nucleotides, the CDR3 is TGTGCCAGCAGCTTGACAGGGAACACTGAAGCTTTCTTT. Protein: CASSLTGNTEAFF.

The chain uses TRBV4-3 and TRBJ1-2; 11 positions match TRBD1. V gave up 0 bases and J gave up 5 bases; unmatched junction bases: 11. This CDR3 has 18 residues. In germline, CDR1 is LGHNA, CDR2 YSLEER. The CDR3 nucleotides read TGCGCCAGCAGCCAAGATGGACAGGGGGCGGGCGATATGTATGGCTACACCTTC. Its protein product is CASSQDGQGAGDMYGYTF.

The genes are TRBV10-2 and TRBJ2-1; 11 bases are a match to TRBD2. The junction had 17 bases not matched to a gene; V was cut back by 6 bases and J by 4 bases. This CDR3 contains 19 residues. The germline V gene has CDR1 WSHSY and CDR2 SAAADI. CDR3 coding DNA: TGCGCCAGCAGGGGACCTGAAGGCACGTCTAGCGGGGGGTACAATGAGCAGTTCTTC. It is translated as CASRGPEGTSSGGYNEQFF.

The V call is TRBV30, the J call TRBJ1-1; D gene uncertain. V was shortened by 7 bases and J by 3 bases, with 9 bases between the two germline ends. The CDR3 runs to 11 residues. Germline lookup yields CDR1 GTSNPN and CDR2 SVGIG (reference sequence). The CDR3 protein is CASGGYTEAFF. CDR3 bases: TGTGCCTCAGGAGGGTACACTGAAGCTTTCTTT.

The rearrangement joins TRBV15 to TRBJ1-2; D is ambiguous. The CDR3 has 12 residues. Per the germline V gene, CDR1 is LNHNV and CDR2 is YYDKDF (reference sequence). V dropped 0 bases and J dropped 8 bases, with 7 bases sitting between them. CDR3 amino acids: CATSRDGWGYTF. CDR3 bases: TGTGCCACCAGCAGAGATGGGTGGGGCTACACCTTC. The full variable domain, in which reference TRBV15 and TRBJ1-2 provide the parts outside the CDR3, is DAMVIQNPRYQVTQFGKPVTLSCSQTLNHNVMYWYQQKSSQAPKLLFHYYDKDFNNEADTPDNFQSRRPNTSFCFLDIRSPGLGDTAMYLCATSRDGWGYTFGSGTRLTVV.

The CDR3 nucleotides are TGCGCCAGCAGCTTGGCCACGGGGCGAACCATGAACACTGAAGCTTTCTTT. It yields the protein CASSLATGRTMNTEAFF. The gene calls are TRBV5-1 and TRBJ1-1, with D perhaps TRBD1 (5 bases). This CDR3 region has 17 residues. Trimming cost V 0 bases and J 0 bases, with 15 bases left between them. Germline CDR1 and CDR2: SGHRS and YFSETQ.

This chain uses TRBV9 with TRBJ2-5; D gene ambiguous. The CDR3 covers 13 residues. The germline V gene encodes CDR1 SGDLS and CDR2 YYNGEE. V dropped 6 bases and J dropped 0 bases, with 9 bases sitting between them. The CDR3 is CASKRADQETQYF. DNA of the CDR3: TGTGCCAGCAAAAGGGCAGACCAAGAGACCCAGTACTTC.

The chain carries TRBV6-1 and TRBJ2-1, with D perhaps given as TRBD1 or TRBD2 (6 bases each). Germline V lookup: CDR1 MNHNS, CDR2 SASEGT. Trimming removed 0 bases from V and 2 bases from J, with 8 bases in between. This CDR3 contains 15 residues. Written as DNA, the CDR3 is TGTGCCAGCAGTGAAGCGGGGGGCCCCTACAATGAGCAGTTCTTC. Its translation is CASSEAGGPYNEQFF.

This clone was counted at least ten times. The chain couples TRBV7-2 to TRBJ1-5; D call uncertain. The V gene's germline CDR1 is SGHTA and CDR2 FQGNSA. This CDR3 region has 14 residues. The V end lost 1 base, the J end lost 2 bases, and 6 bases lay between the germline ends. The CDR3 reads CASSLGAGNQPQHF. The CDR3 region has the DNA TGTGCCAGCAGCTTAGGGGCGGGCAATCAGCCCCAGCATTTT.

This clone is a singleton in its sample. V and J are TRBV5-1 and TRBJ2-2; D unclear. Germline values: CDR1 SGHRS, CDR2 YFSETQ. The V gene lost 4 bases and the J gene lost 1 base, with 8 bases spanning the gap. The CDR3 totals 14 residues. The CDR3 nucleotides read TGCGCCAGCAGCAATCGACAGAACACCGGGGAGCTGTTTTTT. Residues: CASSNRQNTGELFF. The variable domain in full, completed from reference TRBV5-1 and TRBJ2-2, reads KAGVTQTPRYLIKTRGQQVTLSCSPISGHRSVSWYQQTPGQGLQFLFEYFSETQRNKGNFPGRFSGRQFSNSRSEMNVSTLELGDSALYLCASSNRQNTGELFFGEGSRLTVL.

The V gene is TRBV6-5, the J gene TRBJ2-2, with 7 bases matching TRBD2. Germline lookup yields CDR1 MNHEY and CDR2 SVGAGI. V dropped 6 bases and J dropped 0; count of bases not matched to a gene: 4. The CDR3 sequence is 15 residues long. CDR3 coding DNA: TGTGCCAGCAGAATCGGGGGGTCGAACACCGGGGAGCTGTTTTTT. Translation gives CASRIGGSNTGELFF.

The chain is built from TRBV19 and TRBJ1-5; unclear D gene. Per the germline V gene, CDR1 is LNHDA and CDR2 is SQIVND (reference sequence). This CDR3 comprises 15 residues. Trimming left V 6 bases short and J 0 bases short, with 12 bases between. CDR3 protein: CASSKGDYSNQPQHF. The CDR3 DNA is TGTGCCAGTAGCAAGGGCGATTATAGCAATCAGCCCCAGCATTTT. The variable domain in full, completed from reference TRBV19 and TRBJ1-5, reads DGGITQSPKYLFRKEGQNVTLSCEQNLNHDAMYWYRQDPGQGLRLIYYSQIVNDFQKGDIAEGYSVSREKKESFPLTVTSAQKNPTAFYLCASSKGDYSNQPQHFGDGTRLSIL.

The chain has TRBV7-2 and TRBJ2-7; D ambiguous. The V end was cut by 2 bases, the J end by 1 base, with 0 bases between. CDR3 length equals 11 residues. Per germline, CDR1 SGHTA and CDR2 FQGNSA. The CDR3 sequence is CASSLSYEQYF. In nucleotides, the CDR3 is TGTGCCAGCAGCTTATCCTACGAGCAGTACTTC. Full variable domain (outside the CDR3, taken from reference TRBV7-2 and TRBJ2-7): GAGVSQSPSNKVTEKGKDVELRCDPISGHTALYWYRQSLGQGLEFLIYFQGNSAPDKSGLPSDRFSAERTGGSVSTLTIQRTQQEDSAVYLCASSLSYEQYFGPGTRLTVT.